One and the same sample provided the 20 T cell receptor beta chains below, sequenced in a study of T cells after yellow fever vaccination. MiXCR was run by TCRdb on the 5' RACE reads, yielding one entry per CDR3 protein. The data show over 250,000 distinct CDR3 sequences, about 5% seen once. The sample here was CD4+ T cells sorted from PBMCs, taken on the day of the yellow fever booster vaccination. All receptors derive from a man between 18 and 35 years old who received the YFV17D yellow fever vaccine.

This clonotype appeared a few times. The chain employs TRBV11-1 and TRBJ2-3; 11 bases line up with TRBD1. Trimming at V came to 5 bases and at J to 2 bases, leaving 6 bases not matched to a gene. The CDR3 spans 16 residues. Per germline, CDR1 SGHAT and CDR2 FQDESV (reference sequence). The CDR3 region has the DNA TGTGCCAGCAGCCCACGGACAGGGGGCCTCACAGATACGCAGTATTTT. It specifies CASSPRTGGLTDTQYF.

This clonotype was counted between two and nine times. This chain links TRBV12-3 or TRBV12-4 with TRBJ2-5; TRBD2 aligns across 9 bases. The CDR3 sequence is 19 residues long. The ends lost 1 base at V and 5 bases at J; junction bases unmatched: 17. The CDR3 loop reads CASSLGYAAGGGAVETQYF. Here the CDR3 DNA reads TGTGCCAGCAGTTTAGGATACGCAGCTGGCGGGGGGGCCGTTGAGACCCAGTACTTC.

The chain carries TRBV12-3 or TRBV12-4 and TRBJ2-1; TRBD1 matches at 7 bases. Trimming at V came to 1 base and at J to 8 bases, leaving 8 bases not matched to a gene. The CDR3 extends over 15 amino acids. The CDR3 DNA sequence: TGTGCCAGCAGTTTAGACCGACAGGGTACTGATGAGCAGTTCTTC. This gives the protein CASSLDRQGTDEQFF.

This clonotype was counted many times. CDR3 DNA: TGTGCCAGCAAAAGTTGGGACAGCCAAAACACCGGGGAGCTGTTTTTT. It codes for CASKSWDSQNTGELFF. This rearrangement joins TRBV18 to TRBJ2-2, with TRBD1 identical over 7 bases. Germline V gene data show CDR1 as KGHSH and CDR2 as LQKENI. V lost 8 bases to trimming and J lost 2 bases; unmatched junction nucleotides: 11. This CDR3 contains 16 residues.

This clonotype was counted only a few times. The CDR3 here is CASSLREQGRIHSSTDTQYF. CDR3 nucleotides: TGTGCCAGCAGCCTCCGGGAGCAGGGGCGAATTCATTCTAGCACAGATACGCAGTATTTT. The genes are TRBV7-6 and TRBJ2-3, with D possibly called TRBD1 or TRBD2 (6 bases each). Germline V gene data show CDR1 as SGHVS and CDR2 as FNYEAQ. The CDR3 runs 20 residues. Between the trimmed V and J ends, which lost 5 bases and 0 bases, there was a span of 27 bases.

The chain is built from TRBV5-1 and TRBJ2-7, with D perhaps assigned TRBD1 or TRBD2 (6 bases each). CDR3 length: 15 residues. Germline assignment: CDR1 SGHRS and CDR2 YFSETQ. Trimming cost V 5 bases and J 4 bases, with 19 bases left between them. The DNA for the CDR3 is TGCGCCAGCAGACGAGTCTGGGGGGCCCGTTACGAGCAGTACTTC. This codes for CASRRVWGARYEQYF.

This sequence joins TRBV28 and TRBJ2-2; TRBD1 agrees at 7 bases. Germline V gene sequence: CDR1 MDHEN, CDR2 SYDVKM. The length of the CDR3 is 15 residues. The trim removed 6 bases at V and 4 bases at J, leaving 8 bases unmatched. The CDR3 loop reads CASRSLRGSTGELFF. DNA for the CDR3: TGTGCCAGCAGGAGCCTCAGGGGGAGCACCGGGGAGCTGTTTTTT.

This clonotype has just a few counts. The J gene is TRBJ2-2, the V gene TRBV3-1, with D perhaps given as TRBD1 or TRBD2 (6 bases each). Germline loops: CDR1 LGHDT, CDR2 YNNKEL (reference sequence). The CDR3 runs to 15 residues. Trimming removed 0 bases from V and 5 bases from J, with 10 bases in between. Here the CDR3 reads CASSQDRRGTGELFF. CDR3 in DNA: TGTGCCAGCAGCCAAGACAGGAGGGGGACCGGGGAGCTGTTTTTT.

This clonotype was found a few times. V usage is TRBV6-1 and J usage is TRBJ1-5; no definite D call. CDR1 and CDR2 (germline): MNHNS, SASEGT. Trimming cost V 3 bases and J 9 bases, with 9 bases left between them. This CDR3 spans 12 amino acids. CDR3 DNA sequence: TGTGCCAGCAGTGATGTGTGGTGGCCCCAGCATTTT. Amino acid sequence: CASSDVWWPQHF.

This clonotype turned up a few times. The rearrangement links TRBV20-1 to TRBJ1-5; D remains ambiguous. CDR1 DFQATT and CDR2 SNEGSKA come from the germline V gene (reference sequence). This CDR3 has 15 residues. Trimming pared 0 bases from V and 0 bases from J, leaving 9 bases between. The CDR3 region is CSAREAARSNQPQHF. The CDR3 DNA is TGCAGTGCTAGAGAAGCAGCCCGTAGCAATCAGCCCCAGCATTTT.

A few counts support this clonotype. V usage is TRBV20-1 and J usage is TRBJ2-1, with 9 positions matching TRBD2. From germline, CDR1 is DFQATT and CDR2 SNEGSKA (reference sequence). V dropped 6 bases and J dropped 4; count of bases not matched to a gene: 7. The CDR3 totals 14 residues. Here the CDR3 DNA reads TGCAGTGCGCAGCGGGGGGCAGAATACAATGAGCAGTTCTTC. This translates into CSAQRGAEYNEQFF.

J is TRBJ2-7 and V is TRBV5-1, with D perhaps assigned TRBD1 or TRBD2 (6 bases each). Germline CDR1 SGHRS, CDR2 YFSETQ. Deletions cut 2 bases from V and 1 base from J, with 10 bases between. The CDR3 runs 14 residues. This CDR3 reads CASSLQGGSYEQYV. The CDR3 DNA is TGCGCCAGCAGCTTACAGGGAGGATCCTACGAGCAGTACGTC.

This clonotype has more than one count but fewer than ten. The chain links TRBV5-4 to TRBJ1-2, with 7 bases identical to TRBD1. CDR1 is SGHNT, CDR2 YYREEE, per germline (reference sequence). This CDR3 has 13 residues. V lost 4 bases, J lost 2 bases, and 2 bases stayed unmatched. The CDR3 loop reads CASSTGENYGYTF. CDR3 DNA sequence: TGTGCCAGCAGCACAGGGGAGAACTATGGCTACACCTTC.

This clonotype appeared a few times. The chain carries TRBV30 and TRBJ1-5; D perhaps matches TRBD1 (6 bases). With 3 bases removed from V and 4 bases from J, the gap between germline ends came to 13 bases. The germline V gene has CDR1 GTSNPN and CDR2 SVGIG (reference sequence). The CDR3 has 14 amino acids. The CDR3 reads CAWSGIQGNQPQHF. The CDR3 DNA is TGTGCCTGGAGCGGGATTCAGGGGAATCAGCCCCAGCATTTT.

This clonotype has a handful of counts. J is TRBJ2-7 and V is TRBV6-2 or TRBV6-3; unclear D gene. The germline V gene has CDR1 MNHEY and CDR2 SVGEGT. V was pared by 0 bases and J by 9 bases, with 12 bases between. The CDR3 length is 13 residues. The CDR3 DNA sequence: TGTGCCAGCAGTTACTCCCCAGTGAACCGGCAGTACGTC. Protein sequence: CASSYSPVNRQYV.

The CDR3 here is CSAAGSGTDTQYF. As DNA, the CDR3 is TGCAGTGCGGCAGGGTCAGGGACAGATACGCAGTATTTT. The genes are TRBV20-1 and TRBJ2-3, with a weak D call TRBD1 (5 bases). Per the germline V gene, CDR1 is DFQATT and CDR2 is SNEGSKA (reference sequence). This CDR3 has 13 residues. V was shortened by 6 bases and J by 3 bases, with 13 bases between the two germline ends.

The rearrangement uses TRBV12-3 or TRBV12-4 and TRBJ1-1; D gene uncertain. The CDR3 contains 12 residues. V was pared by 7 bases and J by 11 bases, with 17 bases between. The CDR3 nucleotides read TGTGCCAGCACCCCCCTCCCAGGTGGGGCTTTCTTT. Translating it yields CASTPLPGGAFF.

This clonotype was picked up a small number of times. V gene TRBV4-3 combines with J gene TRBJ2-5; perhaps TRBD1 as D (5 bases). Germline CDR1 LGHNA, CDR2 YSLEER. The CDR3 is made up of 14 amino acids. V lost 0 bases and J lost 5, with 10 bases in between. CDR3 in DNA: TGCGCCAGCAGCCAAGATTCAGGGTTGGAGACCCAGTACTTC. This codes for CASSQDSGLETQYF.

This clonotype was seen a handful of times. The chain couples TRBV29-1 to TRBJ1-1; 10 nucleotides agree with TRBD1. The CDR3 consists of 12 residues. Trimming cost V 6 bases and J 5 bases; bases outside gene matches: 3. Looked up from germline, CDR1 is SQVTM and CDR2 is ANQGSEA. The CDR3 nucleotides read TGCAGCGTGGACAGGGGGAGGACTGAAGCTTTCTTT. Amino acid sequence: CSVDRGRTEAFF.

This clonotype came up many times. The rearrangement joins TRBV9 to TRBJ2-3; D remains ambiguous. Looked up from germline, CDR1 is SGDLS and CDR2 is YYNGEE. The CDR3 runs to 15 residues. V lost 0 bases and J 1 base, leaving 9 bases between the germline ends. The CDR3 nucleotides are TGTGCCAGCAGCGTAGGTGGCGGTGGCACAGATACGCAGTATTTT. Protein: CASSVGGGGTDTQYF.